The clone carrying this TCR beta chain was detected a few times. Sequencing was performed with immunoSEQ multiplex PCR; in TCRdb, only in-frame clones are kept and a portion is missing. The sample carries 75,000 to 85,000 clones, 92% recorded once. These data are taken from a study of resident and recirculating memory T cells in vitiligo. This TCR came from a male donor with vitiligo. The sequencing sample was made of blood.

CDR3 protein: CAWRRRENTEAFF. The CDR3 region has the DNA TGTGCCTGGAGGAGACGGGAGAACACTGAAGCTTTCTTT. The V call is TRBV30, the J call TRBJ1-1; D call uncertain. CDR1 GTSNPN and CDR2 SVGIG come from the germline V gene (reference sequence). V shed 3 bases and J shed 1 base, with 9 bases lying between them. The CDR3 covers 13 residues.